This T cell receptor (beta chain) stems from a study of CD8+ T cells in alopecia areata. The treatment: oral pan-JAK inhibitor, 5-10 mg twice daily. A FACSAria was used to sort CD4+ and CD8+ T cells. These cells came from PBMCs. This clone is a singleton in its sample. The antigen is unknown. Study outcomes and limitations: While tofacitinib was given, many expanded lesional clones persisted in scalp and blood.

Extracted RNA was reverse transcribed, and the resulting cDNA served as sequencing template. The data were produced by immunoSEQ multiplex PCR, yet TCRdb's version contains in-frame clones alone and is incomplete. The data hold approximately 180,000 clones, with roughly 60% observed a single time. Sequencing was performed on CD4+ T cells sorted from blood, taken at week 24, from a patient treated with tofacitinib. The receptor was derived from a human donor with alopecia areata.

The DNA of the CDR3 is TGTGCCAGCAGCTTAGTAGCAGGGAGTGATGAGCAGTTCTTC. It is translated as CASSLVAGSDEQFF. V is TRBV7-6 and J is TRBJ2-1; D possibly uses TRBD1 or TRBD2 (5 bases each). There are 14 residues in the CDR3. Germline lookup yields CDR1 SGHVS and CDR2 FNYEAQ. The V and J ends lost 1 base and 8 bases respectively, with 12 bases between them.